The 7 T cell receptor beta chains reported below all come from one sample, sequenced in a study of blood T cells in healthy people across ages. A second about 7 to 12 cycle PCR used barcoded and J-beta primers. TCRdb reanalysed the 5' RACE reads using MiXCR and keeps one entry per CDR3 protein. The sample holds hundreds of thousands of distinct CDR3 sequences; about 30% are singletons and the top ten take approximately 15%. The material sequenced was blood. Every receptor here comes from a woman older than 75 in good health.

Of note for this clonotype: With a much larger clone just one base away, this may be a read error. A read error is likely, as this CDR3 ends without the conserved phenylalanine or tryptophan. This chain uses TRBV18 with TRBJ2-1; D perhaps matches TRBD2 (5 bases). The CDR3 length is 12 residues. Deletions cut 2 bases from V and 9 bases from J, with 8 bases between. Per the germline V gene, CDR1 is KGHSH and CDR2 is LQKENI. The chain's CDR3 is CASSPTRTEQFL. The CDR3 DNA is TGTGCCAGCTCACCAACTAGAACTGAGCAGTTCTTG.

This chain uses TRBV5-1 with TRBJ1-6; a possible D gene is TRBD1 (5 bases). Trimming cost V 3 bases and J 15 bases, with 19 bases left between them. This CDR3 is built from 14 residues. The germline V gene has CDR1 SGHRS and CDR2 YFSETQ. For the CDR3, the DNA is TGCGCCAGCAGCTCCCGTGGGGCCCGCGACCTCCTCCACTTT. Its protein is CASSSRGARDLLHF.

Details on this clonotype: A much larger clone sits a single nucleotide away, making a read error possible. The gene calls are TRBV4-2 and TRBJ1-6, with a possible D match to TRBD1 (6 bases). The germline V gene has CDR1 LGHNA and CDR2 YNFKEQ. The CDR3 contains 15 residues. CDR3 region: CACSQDGGADSPLHF. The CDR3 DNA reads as TGTGCCTGCAGCCAAGATGGGGGCGCGGATTCACCCCTCCACTTT.

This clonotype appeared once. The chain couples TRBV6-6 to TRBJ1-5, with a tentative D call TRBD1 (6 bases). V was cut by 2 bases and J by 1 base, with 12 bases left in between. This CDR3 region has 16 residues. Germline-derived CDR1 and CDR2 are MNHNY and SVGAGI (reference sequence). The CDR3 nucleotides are TGTGCCAGCAGTTACAGGGGGGGGTACAGCAATCAGCCCCAGCATTTT. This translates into CASSYRGGYSNQPQHF.

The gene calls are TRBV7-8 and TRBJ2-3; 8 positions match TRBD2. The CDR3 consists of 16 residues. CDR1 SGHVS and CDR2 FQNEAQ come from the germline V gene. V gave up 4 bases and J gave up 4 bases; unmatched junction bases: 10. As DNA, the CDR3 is TGTGCCAGCAGCTCCGGGAGGGAGGGGCAGTCAGATACGCAGTATTTT. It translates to CASSSGREGQSDTQYF.

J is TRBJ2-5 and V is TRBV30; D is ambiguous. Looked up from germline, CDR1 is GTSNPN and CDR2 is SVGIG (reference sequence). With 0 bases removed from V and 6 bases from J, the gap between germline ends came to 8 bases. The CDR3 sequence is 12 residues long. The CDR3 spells CAWSVPWKTQYF. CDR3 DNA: TGTGCCTGGAGTGTACCCTGGAAGACCCAGTACTTC. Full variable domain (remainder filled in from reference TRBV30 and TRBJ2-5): SQTIHQWPATLVQPVGSPLSLECTVEGTSNPNLYWYRQAAGRGLQLLFYSVGIGQISSEVPQNLSASRPQDRQFILSSKKLLLSDSGFYLCAWSVPWKTQYFGPGTRLLVL.

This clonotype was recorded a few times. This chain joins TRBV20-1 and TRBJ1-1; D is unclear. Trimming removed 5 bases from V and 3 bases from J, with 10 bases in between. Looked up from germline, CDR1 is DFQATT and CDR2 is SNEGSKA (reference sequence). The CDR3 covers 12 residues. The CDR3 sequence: CSALKWDTEAFF. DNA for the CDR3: TGCAGTGCTTTAAAATGGGACACTGAAGCTTTCTTT.